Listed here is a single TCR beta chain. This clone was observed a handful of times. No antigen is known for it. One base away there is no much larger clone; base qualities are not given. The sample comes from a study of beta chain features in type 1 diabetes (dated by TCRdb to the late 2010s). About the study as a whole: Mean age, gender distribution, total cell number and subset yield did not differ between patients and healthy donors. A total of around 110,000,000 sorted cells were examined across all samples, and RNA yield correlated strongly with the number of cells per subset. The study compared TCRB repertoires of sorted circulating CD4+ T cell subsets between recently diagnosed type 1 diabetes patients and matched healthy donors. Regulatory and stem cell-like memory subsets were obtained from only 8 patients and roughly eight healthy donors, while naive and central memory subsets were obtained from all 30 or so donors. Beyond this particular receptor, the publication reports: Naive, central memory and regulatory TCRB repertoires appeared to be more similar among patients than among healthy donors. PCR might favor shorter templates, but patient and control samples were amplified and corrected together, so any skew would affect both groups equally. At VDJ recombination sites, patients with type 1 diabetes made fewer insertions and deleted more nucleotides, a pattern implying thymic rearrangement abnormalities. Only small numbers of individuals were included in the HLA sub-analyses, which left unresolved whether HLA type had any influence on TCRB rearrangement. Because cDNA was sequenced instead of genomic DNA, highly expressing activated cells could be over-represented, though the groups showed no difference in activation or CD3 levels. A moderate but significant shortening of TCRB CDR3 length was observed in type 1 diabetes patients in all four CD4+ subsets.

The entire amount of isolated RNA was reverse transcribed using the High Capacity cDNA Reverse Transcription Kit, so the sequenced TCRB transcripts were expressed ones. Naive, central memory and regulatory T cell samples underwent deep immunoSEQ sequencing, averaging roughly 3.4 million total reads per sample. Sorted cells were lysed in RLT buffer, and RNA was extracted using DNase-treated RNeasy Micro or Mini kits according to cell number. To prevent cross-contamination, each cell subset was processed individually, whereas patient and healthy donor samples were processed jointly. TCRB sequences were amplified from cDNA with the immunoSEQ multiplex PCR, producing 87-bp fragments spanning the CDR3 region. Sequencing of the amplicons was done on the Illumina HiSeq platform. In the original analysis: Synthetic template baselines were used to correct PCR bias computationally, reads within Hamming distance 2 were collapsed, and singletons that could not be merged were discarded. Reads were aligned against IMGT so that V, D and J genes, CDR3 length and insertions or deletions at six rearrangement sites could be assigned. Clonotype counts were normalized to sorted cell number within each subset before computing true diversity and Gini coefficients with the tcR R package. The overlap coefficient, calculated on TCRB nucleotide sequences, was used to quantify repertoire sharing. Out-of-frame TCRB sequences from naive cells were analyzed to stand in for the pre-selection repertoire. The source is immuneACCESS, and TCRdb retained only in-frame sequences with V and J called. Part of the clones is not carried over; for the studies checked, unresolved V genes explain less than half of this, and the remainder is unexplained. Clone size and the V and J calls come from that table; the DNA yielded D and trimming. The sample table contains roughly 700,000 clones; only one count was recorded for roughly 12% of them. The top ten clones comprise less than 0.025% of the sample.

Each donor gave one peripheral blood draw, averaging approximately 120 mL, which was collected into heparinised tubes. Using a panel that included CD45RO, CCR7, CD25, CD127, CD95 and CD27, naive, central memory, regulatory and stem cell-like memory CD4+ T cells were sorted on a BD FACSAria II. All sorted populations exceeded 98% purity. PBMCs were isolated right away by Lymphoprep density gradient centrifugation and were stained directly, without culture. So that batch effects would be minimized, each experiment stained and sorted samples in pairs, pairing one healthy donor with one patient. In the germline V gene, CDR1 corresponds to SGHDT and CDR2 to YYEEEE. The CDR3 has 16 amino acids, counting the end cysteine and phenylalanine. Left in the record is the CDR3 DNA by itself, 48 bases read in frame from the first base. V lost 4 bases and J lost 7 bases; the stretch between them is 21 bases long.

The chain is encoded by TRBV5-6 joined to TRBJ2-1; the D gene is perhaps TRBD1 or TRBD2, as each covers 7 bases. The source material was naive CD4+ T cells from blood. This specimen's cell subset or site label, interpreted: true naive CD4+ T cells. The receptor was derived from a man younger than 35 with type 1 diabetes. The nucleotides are TGTGCCAGCAGCCTAACCAGGTACAGGGGAGGGAATGAGCAGTTCTTC. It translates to CASSLTRYRGGNEQFF.